What follows are 28 T cell receptor beta chains derived from one specimen sequenced in a study of T cell responses to AZD1222 COVID-19 vaccine. TCRdb keeps only in-frame clones here, not all; method: immunoSEQ multiplex PCR. The table shows about 150,000 clones, with around nine tenths occurring only once. The sample in question was peripheral blood, obtained on day 0 of AZD1222 vaccination. These receptors were taken from an adult in good health.

In its sample, this clone was seen a few times. The genes are TRBV3-1 (or the pseudogene TRBV3-2) and TRBJ2-1, with D perhaps assigned TRBD1 or TRBD2 (5 bases each). V lost 3 bases and J lost 5, with 8 bases in between. Germline V CDR1 and CDR2: LGHDT, YNNKEL (reference sequence). CDR3 length equals 13 residues. The CDR3 DNA follows: TGTGCCAGCAGCCACGGGGCCGACAATGAGCAGTTCTTC. As protein: CASSHGADNEQFF.

This chain connects TRBV6-5 to TRBJ1-2; D gene ambiguous. The CDR3 contains 14 residues. In germline, CDR1 is MNHEY, CDR2 SVGAGI. V lost 0 bases to trimming and J lost 6 bases, with 11 bases between them. In DNA form, the CDR3 reads TGTGCCAGCAGTTACTCGATGATTGAGGATGGCTACACCTTC. It yields the protein CASSYSMIEDGYTF.

In regard to this clone: Other nucleotide sequences from this sample produce the same CDR3. The J gene is TRBJ1-2, the V gene TRBV19; 7 nucleotides agree with TRBD1. This CDR3 has 14 residues. J was trimmed by 2 bases and V by 5 bases; bases with no gene match: 5. Germline V gene lookup returns CDR1 LNHDA and CDR2 SQIVND (reference sequence). CDR3 protein: CASSRTGLNYGYTF. The CDR3 region has the DNA TGTGCCAGTAGTCGGACAGGCCTCAACTATGGCTACACCTTC. Based on the CDR3 plus reference TRBV19 and TRBJ1-2, the full variable domain is DGGITQSPKYLFRKEGQNVTLSCEQNLNHDAMYWYRQDPGQGLRLIYYSQIVNDFQKGDIAEGYSVSREKKESFPLTVTSAQKNPTAFYLCASSRTGLNYGYTFGSGTRLTVV.

The rearrangement links TRBV5-4 to TRBJ1-2; perhaps TRBD1 as D (5 bases). Germline V lookup: CDR1 SGHNT, CDR2 YYREEE (reference sequence). V dropped 4 bases and J dropped 0 bases, with 19 bases sitting between them. The CDR3 loop spans 17 amino acids. CDR3 coding DNA: TGTGCCAGCAGCGAGGCGGCTGGGGGACTTACTAACTATGGCTACACCTTC. Its protein product is CASSEAAGGLTNYGYTF.

This chain joins TRBV7-8 and TRBJ2-5; perhaps TRBD2 as D (7 bases). Germline-derived CDR1 and CDR2 are SGHVS and FQNEAQ. V was trimmed by 1 base and J by 5 bases, leaving 8 bases between them. The CDR3 runs 13 residues. The CDR3 DNA follows: TGTGCCAGCAGCTTAGAGGGGGGGGAGACCCAGTACTTC. Translated: CASSLEGGETQYF.

The rearrangement joins TRBV9 to TRBJ2-7; 9 bases line up with TRBD1. The length of the CDR3 is 14 residues. From germline, CDR1 is SGDLS and CDR2 YYNGEE. Trimming took 1 base from V and 3 from J; bases not matched to a gene: 2. CDR3 in amino acids: CASSVMDRGYEQYF. For the CDR3, the DNA is TGTGCCAGCAGCGTAATGGACAGGGGCTACGAGCAGTACTTC. Variable domain in full (rest from reference TRBV9 and TRBJ2-7): DSGVTQTPKHLITATGQRVTLRCSPRSGDLSVYWYQQSLDQGLQFLIQYYNGEERAKGNILERFSAQQFPDLHSELNLSSLELGDSALYFCASSVMDRGYEQYFGPGTRLTVT.

CDR3 sequence reads: CASNTRWDSPNTGELFF. CDR3 DNA sequence: TGTGCCAGCAACACCAGGTGGGACAGCCCGAACACCGGGGAGCTGTTTTTT. The rearrangement links TRBV7-2 to TRBJ2-2; 7 bases are shared with TRBD1. CDR3 length: 17 amino acids. CDR1 and CDR2 (germline): SGHTA, FQGNSA. The V and J ends lost 7 bases and 0 bases, in that order; junction bases with no gene match: 11.

V usage is TRBV5-5 and J usage is TRBJ1-3; 9 bases line up with TRBD1. Germline CDR1 SGHKS, CDR2 YYEKEE (reference sequence). V lost 5 bases, J lost 2 bases, and 5 bases stayed unmatched. CDR3 size: 15 residues. The CDR3 region has the DNA TGTGCCAGCAGGTGGGACAGGGCGGCTGGAAACACCATATATTTT. It codes for CASRWDRAAGNTIYF.

The CDR3 loop is CASCQGGETQYF. CDR3 DNA: TGTGCCAGCTGCCAGGGTGGGGAGACCCAGTACTTC. The chain employs TRBV6-2 or TRBV6-3 and TRBJ2-5; TRBD1 is a possible D gene (5 bases). The V gene lost 8 bases and the J gene lost 5 bases, with 12 bases spanning the gap. Germline-derived CDR1 and CDR2 are MNHEY and SVGEGT. The CDR3 contains 12 residues.

The chain recombines TRBV9 with TRBJ1-2; D perhaps matches TRBD1 (5 bases). This CDR3 region has 15 residues. Between the trimmed V and J ends, which lost 0 bases and 5 bases, there was a span of 14 bases. The germline V gene has CDR1 SGDLS and CDR2 YYNGEE. DNA for the CDR3: TGTGCCAGCAGCGTAGGCGCGCTCTCAGGGTATGGCTACACCTTC. Amino acids: CASSVGALSGYGYTF.

The chain recombines TRBV29-1 with TRBJ1-6; D not certain. This CDR3 spans 13 amino acids. The germline CDR1 and CDR2 sequences are SQVTM and ANQGSEA. V lost 5 bases, J lost 5 bases, and 10 bases lay in between. The CDR3 region is CSVIDGNNSPLHF. The CDR3 nucleotides are TGCAGCGTTATCGACGGAAATAATTCACCCCTCCACTTT.

The V gene is TRBV6-2 or TRBV6-3, the J gene TRBJ1-5; no definite D call. Germline values: CDR1 MNHEY, CDR2 SVGEGT. This CDR3 comprises 17 residues. Trimming shortened V by 2 bases and J by 1 base, and 15 bases separated the two germline ends. DNA of the CDR3: TGTGCCAGCAGTTACCGGAATTTCGAGTGGAGCAATCAGCCCCAGCATTTT. It encodes CASSYRNFEWSNQPQHF.

This clone occurred once. V and J are TRBV5-4 and TRBJ1-2; D unclear. The V gene's germline CDR1 is SGHNT and CDR2 YYREEE (reference sequence). This CDR3 region has 14 residues. V shed 0 bases and J shed 2 bases, with 8 bases lying between them. The CDR3 region has the DNA TGTGCCAGCAGCTTGGATTCAGGAAACTATGGCTACACCTTC. Translation gives CASSLDSGNYGYTF.

This chain joins TRBV6-5 and TRBJ2-5, with 8 positions matching TRBD1. J was trimmed by 3 bases and V by 5 bases; bases with no gene match: 5. The CDR3 runs 14 residues. Germline CDR1 reads MNHEY; CDR2 reads SVGAGI. The CDR3 DNA follows: TGTGCCAGCAGTCGGACAGGGCGGGAAGAGACCCAGTACTTC. It codes for CASSRTGREETQYF.

This clone was recorded once. Other DNA sequences within the sample encode an identical CDR3. This chain uses TRBV9 with TRBJ2-7; the D gene is possibly TRBD2 (6 bases). This CDR3 is built from 15 residues. CDR1 SGDLS and CDR2 YYNGEE come from the germline V gene. Trimming took 0 bases from V and 0 from J, leaving 10 bases between them. The CDR3 DNA sequence: TGTGCCAGCAGCGTAGGGTCCGGGAGCTCCTACGAGCAGTACTTC. Its translation is CASSVGSGSSYEQYF.

This rearrangement joins TRBV7-8 to TRBJ1-1; tentative D call: TRBD1 (5 bases). The CDR3 totals 14 residues. V dropped 5 bases and J dropped 4 bases, with 14 bases sitting between them. The V gene's germline CDR1 is SGHVS and CDR2 FQNEAQ. CDR3 sequence reads: CASSLWGGTTEAFF. CDR3 sequence (DNA): TGTGCCAGCAGCCTTTGGGGTGGGACCACTGAAGCTTTCTTT.

The chain employs TRBV3-1 (or the pseudogene TRBV3-2) and TRBJ1-3, with D unresolved. V was pared by 3 bases and J by 8 bases, with 14 bases between. In germline, CDR1 is LGHDT, CDR2 YNNKEL (reference sequence). The CDR3 runs 14 residues. CDR3 sequence: CASSHGHRRDTIYF. In DNA, the CDR3 is TGTGCCAGCAGCCATGGTCATAGGCGGGACACCATATATTTT.

The chain links TRBV3-1 (or the pseudogene TRBV3-2) to TRBJ2-2; D uncertain. Germline loops: CDR1 LGHDT, CDR2 YNNKEL (reference sequence). V lost 0 bases and J lost 2, with 10 bases in between. The CDR3 has 16 amino acids. This CDR3 is CASSQEAVFNTGELFF. The CDR3 DNA reads as TGTGCCAGCAGCCAAGAGGCAGTGTTTAACACCGGGGAGCTGTTTTTT.

The rearrangement uses TRBV30 and TRBJ1-1, with unresolved D. CDR1 is GTSNPN, CDR2 SVGIG, per germline (reference sequence). The CDR3 consists of 11 residues. V lost 3 bases, J lost 8 bases, and 10 bases lay in between. The CDR3 DNA is TGTGCCTGGAGGGATAGAGGAGAAGCTTTCTTT. Encoded protein: CAWRDRGEAFF.

J is TRBJ2-5 and V is TRBV7-9, with 11 bases aligning to TRBD2. CDR3 length equals 15 residues. V lost 4 bases to trimming and J lost 2 bases; unmatched junction nucleotides: 3. Germline CDR1 is SEHNR and CDR2 is FQNEAQ (reference sequence). CDR3 residues: CASSSLAGVQETQYF. CDR3 nucleotides: TGTGCCAGCAGCTCACTAGCGGGGGTTCAAGAGACCCAGTACTTC.

This sequence joins TRBV7-2 and TRBJ1-6; 9 positions match TRBD1. The V and J ends lost 8 bases and 6 bases, in that order; junction bases with no gene match: 8. This CDR3 has 15 amino acids. Germline V gene data show CDR1 as SGHTA and CDR2 as FQGNSA. This chain's CDR3 is CASQRTGQGNSPLHF. The CDR3 nucleotides read TGTGCCAGCCAAAGGACGGGACAGGGTAATTCACCCCTCCACTTT.

The V call is TRBV7-2, the J call TRBJ2-1; TRBD2 agrees at 10 bases. This CDR3 is built from 11 residues. Germline V gives CDR1 SGHTA, CDR2 FQGNSA. The CDR3 region has the DNA TGTAGCACTAGCGGGGAGGGTGAGCAGTTCTTC. It encodes CSTSGEGEQFF. Together with reference TRBV7-2 and TRBJ2-1, the CDR3 gives the full variable domain: GAGVSQSPSNKVTEKGKDVELRCDPISGHTALYWYRQSLGQGLEFLIYFQGNSAPDKSGLPSDRFSAERTGGSVSTLTIQRTQQEDSAVYLCSTSGEGEQFFGPGTRLTVL.

The table lists this clone with a count of one. This chain links TRBV9 with TRBJ2-5; D perhaps matches TRBD2 (6 bases). This CDR3 region has 14 residues. CDR1 and CDR2 (germline): SGDLS, YYNGEE. V shed 4 bases and J shed 2 bases, with 12 bases lying between them. CDR3 sequence reads: CASSPTGGQETQYF. The DNA of the CDR3 is TGTGCCAGCAGCCCAACCGGGGGACAAGAGACCCAGTACTTC.

The genes are TRBV4-1 and TRBJ1-1, with D hard to call. Deletions cut 0 bases from V and 5 bases from J, with 19 bases between. Germline V gives CDR1 MGHRA, CDR2 YSYEKL. The CDR3 is 17 amino acids. In nucleotides, the CDR3 is TGCGCCAGCAGCCAAGAGGGGATAGTGGGCCTGGGGACTGAAGCTTTCTTT. Translated, it gives CASSQEGIVGLGTEAFF.

The rearrangement links TRBV27 to TRBJ2-7, with 11 bases fitting TRBD1. Per germline, CDR1 MNHEY and CDR2 SMNVEV (reference sequence). This CDR3 spans 15 amino acids. V gave up 5 bases and J gave up 6 bases; unmatched junction bases: 9. The CDR3 sequence: CASSRARDRGGEQYF. The CDR3 nucleotides read TGTGCCAGCAGTAGGGCCCGGGACAGGGGGGGCGAGCAGTACTTC.

This clone came up once. The chain couples TRBV7-9 to TRBJ1-6; the match to TRBD1 covers 7 bases. Trimming at V came to 0 bases and at J to 5 bases, leaving 1 base not matched to a gene. The CDR3 consists of 15 residues. From germline, CDR1 is SEHNR and CDR2 FQNEAQ (reference sequence). DNA of the CDR3: TGTGCCAGCAGCTTAGCGGGACAGAATAATTCACCCCTCCACTTT. Translated, it gives CASSLAGQNNSPLHF.

This chain uses TRBV9 with TRBJ1-2, with TRBD1 as a possible D gene (6 bases). Per germline, CDR1 SGDLS and CDR2 YYNGEE. V dropped 3 bases and J dropped 4 bases, with 10 bases sitting between them. The CDR3 spans 13 residues. The CDR3 DNA follows: TGTGCCAGCAGCGAGGGGGGGGCCTATGGCTACACCTTC. Encoded protein: CASSEGGAYGYTF.

This sequence joins TRBV2 and TRBJ1-3; 9 bases map to TRBD1. Looked up from germline, CDR1 is SNHLY and CDR2 is FYNNEI. Germline trimming cut 6 bases from V and 0 bases from J; bases unmatched to any gene: 3. The CDR3 length is 15 residues. The chain's CDR3 is CASRDRGTSGNTIYF. In DNA, the CDR3 is TGTGCCAGCAGGGACAGGGGAACCTCTGGAAACACCATATATTTT.